Included here is one TCR beta chain sequence, with context. Its antigen remains unidentified. The naive CD8 fraction comprised CD45RO-negative cells positively selected for CCR7 and excluded terminally differentiated effector memory CD45RA+ cells. This sample is part of a study of shared clonotypes between healthy human individuals. Points from the study as a whole: Richness estimates generally favored naive over memory subsets. Sampling included only blood; tissue repertoires likely differ.

Over several immunoSEQ plates, each subset's genomic DNA was distributed in even portions. The data were produced by immunoSEQ multiplex PCR, yet TCRdb's version contains in-frame clones alone and is incomplete. The table has over 2,000,000 clones, over 85% seen once. The specimen was naive CD8+ T cells from PBMCs. This receptor was obtained from a man younger than 30 in good health. Some clones in this sample may be carry-over from other donors' samples.

The CDR3 nucleotides are TGCAGCGTTGTGGGACAGACAGCCTCTGGAAACACCATATATTTT. Amino acid sequence: CSVVGQTASGNTIYF. The chain uses TRBV29-1 and TRBJ1-3, with TRBD1 matching 7 bases. The V gene's germline CDR1 is SQVTM and CDR2 ANQGSEA. CDR3 size: 15 residues. J gave up 0 bases and V 4 bases, and 6 bases lay outside the gene matches.